Shown below are 10 T cell receptor beta chains from a single sample sequenced in a study of blood T cells in healthy people across ages. Using a J-beta primer mix together with a sample-barcoded 5' primer, a second PCR was run for about 6 to 12 cycles. Using its own MiXCR run on the 5' RACE reads, TCRdb lists one record per CDR3 protein. The sample includes 850,000 to 1,100,000 distinct CDR3 sequences, 30% to 40% of them seen just once. What was sequenced was blood. These receptor sequences come from a man between 18 and 29 years old in good health.

Only a few counts were recorded for this clonotype. This chain joins TRBV14 and TRBJ2-5; no definite D call. From germline, CDR1 is SGHDN and CDR2 FVKESK. The CDR3 spans 15 residues. V was clipped by 1 base and J by 7 bases, with 16 bases between them. This CDR3 reads CASSQVGRESRTQYF. Here the CDR3 DNA reads TGTGCCAGCAGCCAAGTTGGTAGAGAGTCGCGGACCCAGTACTTC.

V gene TRBV27 combines with J gene TRBJ1-4; D is unclear. Looked up from germline, CDR1 is MNHEY and CDR2 is SMNVEV (reference sequence). This CDR3 comprises 16 residues. V lost 8 bases and J lost 0, with 16 bases in between. Written as DNA, the CDR3 is TGTGCCAGCGGGCCAGGTGTCGGGACAACTAATGAAAAACTGTTTTTT. It is translated as CASGPGVGTTNEKLFF.

A note on this clonotype: A much larger clone lies one base from this, so it may be a read error. J is TRBJ2-3 and V is TRBV27; D unresolved. Trimming took 6 bases from V and 6 from J, leaving 10 bases between them. CDR1 MNHEY and CDR2 SMNVEV come from the germline V gene (reference sequence). The CDR3 has 12 residues. CDR3 sequence (DNA): TGTGCCAGCAGGTCGCAGACCGATACGCAGTATTTT. Its translation is CASRSQTDTQYF.

This clonotype was recorded a few times. V gene TRBV7-2 combines with J gene TRBJ1-5; perhaps TRBD1 as D (6 bases). Trimming shortened V by 0 bases and J by 7 bases, and 16 bases separated the two germline ends. Germline CDR1 reads SGHTA; CDR2 reads FQGNSA. The CDR3 contains 16 residues. The CDR3 nucleotides are TGTGCCAGCAGCTTAGCGCAGCAGGGGTTCTTCCAGCCCCAGCATTTT. It yields the protein CASSLAQQGFFQPQHF.

The chain links TRBV6-5 to TRBJ1-1, with no clear D. Per the germline V gene, CDR1 is MNHEY and CDR2 is SVGAGI. V gave up 7 bases and J gave up 1 base, with 4 bases separating them. This CDR3 contains 11 residues. CDR3 sequence: CASKGNTEAFF. For the CDR3, the DNA is TGTGCCAGCAAGGGGAACACTGAAGCTTTCTTT.

This clonotype has at least ten counts. This sequence joins TRBV7-8 and TRBJ1-2; 10 bases match TRBD1. Unmatched junction bases numbered 2, after V lost 4 bases and J lost 0 bases. The CDR3 consists of 15 residues. Germline CDR1 and CDR2: SGHVS and FQNEAQ. The CDR3, as DNA: TGTGCCAGCAGCTCGACAGGGGGCCCTAACTATGGCTACACCTTC. The encoded protein is CASSSTGGPNYGYTF.

This clonotype was seen a handful of times. The V call is TRBV6-6, the J call TRBJ1-6; TRBD1 matches at 7 bases. The ends lost 2 bases at V and 2 bases at J; junction bases unmatched: 3. Germline loops: CDR1 MNHNY, CDR2 SVGAGI (reference sequence). The CDR3 consists of 16 residues. CDR3 sequence reads: CASSYDRATYNSPLHF. CDR3 in DNA: TGTGCCAGCAGTTACGACAGGGCAACCTATAATTCACCCCTCCACTTT.

This clonotype occurred many times. This rearrangement joins TRBV4-3 to TRBJ1-2; D is unresolved. V lost 1 base to trimming and J lost 0 bases, with 18 bases between them. This CDR3 is 18 amino acids long. The germline V gene has CDR1 LGHNA and CDR2 YSLEER. For the CDR3, the DNA is TGCGCCAGCAGCCAAGTAGGGTACGGCGCGGACGCTAACTATGGCTACACCTTC. It translates to CASSQVGYGADANYGYTF.

The V gene is TRBV7-9, the J gene TRBJ1-1; possible D gene TRBD1, 5 bases. The CDR3 totals 14 residues. CDR1 and CDR2 (germline): SEHNR, FQNEAQ (reference sequence). V was cut by 5 bases and J by 5 bases, with 15 bases left in between. The CDR3 nucleotides read TGTGCCAGCAGCGGCGTGGGGGGACGGACTGAAGCTTTCTTT. As protein: CASSGVGGRTEAFF. The full variable domain, in which reference TRBV7-9 and TRBJ1-1 provide the parts outside the CDR3, is DTGVSQNPRHKITKRGQNVTFRCDPISEHNRLYWYRQTLGQGPEFLTYFQNEAQLEKSRLLSDRFSAERPKGSFSTLEIQRTEQGDSAMYLCASSGVGGRTEAFFGQGTRLTVV.

In its sample, this clonotype was seen a few times. V and J are TRBV28 and TRBJ1-2; no reliable D call. Trimming stripped 7 bases from V and 2 bases from J, with 14 bases between. Germline V lookup: CDR1 MDHEN, CDR2 SYDVKM. CDR3 size: 14 residues. The CDR3 bases are TGTGCCAGCACCTCCAGAAACACCAACTATGGCTACACCTTC. Translated, it gives CASTSRNTNYGYTF.